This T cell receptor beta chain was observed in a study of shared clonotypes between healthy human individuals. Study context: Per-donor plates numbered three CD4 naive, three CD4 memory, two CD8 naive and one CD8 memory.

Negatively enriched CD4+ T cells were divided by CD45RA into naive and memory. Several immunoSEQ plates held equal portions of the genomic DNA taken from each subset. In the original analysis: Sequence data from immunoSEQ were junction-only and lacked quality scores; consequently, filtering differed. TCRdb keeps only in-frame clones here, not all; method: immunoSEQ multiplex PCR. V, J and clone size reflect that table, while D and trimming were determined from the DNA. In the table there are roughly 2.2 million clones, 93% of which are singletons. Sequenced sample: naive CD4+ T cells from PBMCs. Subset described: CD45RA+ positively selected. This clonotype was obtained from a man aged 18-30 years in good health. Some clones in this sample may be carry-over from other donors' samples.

The CDR3 spells CASSRGGQGEGYTF. CDR3 nucleotides: TGTGCCAGCAGTCGGGGGGGACAGGGAGAGGGCTACACCTTC. The chain combines TRBV6-6 with TRBJ1-2; 9 positions match TRBD1. Per the germline V gene, CDR1 is MNHNY and CDR2 is SVGAGI (reference sequence). V shed 5 bases, J shed 8 bases, and the junction held 9 bases outside the gene matches. The CDR3 covers 14 residues.